This entry features one TCR beta chain sequence. Its specificity is not known. Primers included in the PCR were 60 Vbeta and 13 Jbeta primers. Data came from immunoSEQ multiplex PCR; TCRdb stores just in-frame clones and leaves some out. Seen here are roughly 150,000 clones, roughly two thirds observed once, and the top ten hold roughly 5.4%. The data are from a study of cytomegalovirus exposure and HLA in healthy donors. The germline V gene encodes CDR1 SQVTM and CDR2 ANQGSEA. The CDR3 spans 15 residues. Trimming took 2 bases from V and 0 from J, leaving 14 bases between them. General study points: Over 150 TCR beta chains were listed as cytomegalovirus-associated.

This rearrangement joins TRBV29-1 to TRBJ2-7, with TRBD2 as a possible D gene (6 bases). The sequenced sample was PBMCs. The sequence was obtained from a woman between 18 and 29 years old in good health and CMV-seropositive. The CDR3 DNA follows: TGCAGCGTTGAATCCGCGGGGATCGGCTCCTACGAGCAGTACTTC. Its protein product is CSVESAGIGSYEQYF.